This T cell receptor (beta chain) derives from a study of early T cells in non-severe SARS-CoV-2 infection. About the research overall: Bulk RNA taken from unsorted whole blood was sequenced, leaving chains unpaired.

The TCR library protocol was used to attach unique molecular identifiers. These identifiers were attached to individual cDNA molecules. TCRdb redid the calling of the 5' RACE reads with MiXCR, one entry per CDR3 protein. This sample has about 100,000 distinct CDR3 sequences, with under 15% found just once. V gave up 6 bases and J gave up 0 bases; unmatched junction bases: 7. This CDR3 spans 16 amino acids. Germline CDR1 SNHLY, CDR2 FYNNEI. Study-wide results and caveats: CD4 and private specificities were missed by VDJdb matching, which favored anti-spike CD8 responses.

As to this clonotype: Its specificity is not known.

The sequencing sample was made of whole blood. The sequence derives from an adult who was a healthcare worker with PCR-confirmed SARS-CoV-2 infection or an uninfected control (not recorded which). The chain joins TRBV2 to TRBJ1-2; the match to TRBD1 covers 10 bases. CDR3 loop: CASSRDRGIANYGYTF. The CDR3 coding sequence is TGTGCCAGCAGCCGGGACAGGGGAATTGCTAACTATGGCTACACCTTC.